Given below is one T cell receptor (beta chain) in context. Antigen: not known. The data belong to a study of T cells in tuberculosis. Study context: Blood was taken before or within 7 days of anti-tuberculosis therapy.

V dropped 7 bases and J dropped 3; count of bases not matched to a gene: 6. Germline V gene data show CDR1 as SNHLY and CDR2 as FYNNEI. CDR3 size: 15 residues. Time point of the sample: new active TB diagnosis, blood taken before or within 7 days of starting treatment. Unsorted cryopreserved PBMC were sequenced, averaging about 92,000 T cells per clinical donor. The table came from immunoSEQ multiplex PCR; TCRdb's copy has only in-frame clones and leaves some out. Among tens of thousands of clones listed, 94% were seen once. Study observations and caveats: Active tuberculosis TCR-alpha repertoires lay closer to GMM-specific TCRs than IGRA-negative controls, suggesting clonal expansion.

Material: PBMCs, obtained at tuberculosis diagnosis. The receptor was isolated from an adult with tuberculosis. The gene calls are TRBV2 and TRBJ1-6, with 7 bases aligning to TRBD1. Here the CDR3 DNA reads TGTGCCAGCAAAGGGGGCCCGGTCTATAATTCACCCCTCCACTTT. Translation: CASKGGPVYNSPLHF.